The sequence of this TCR beta chain was determined in a study of blood T cell repertoires in COVID-19. Looking at the study overall: Sample material is recorded as cDNA or gDNA derived from T cells, B-cell-depleted T cells, or PBMCs.

This clone was seen a few times. Generated by immunoSEQ multiplex PCR, the TCRdb table keeps only in-frame clones and is missing some. This repertoire shows some 90,000 clones, approximately 85% found once; its top ten account for about 25%. The length of the CDR3 is 17 residues. Germline trimming cut 0 bases from V and 1 base from J; bases unmatched to any gene: 6. CDR1 and CDR2 from the germline V gene are SGHRS and YFSETQ. This receptor was taken from a human donor in a cohort sampled during active COVID-19. The sequenced material came from peripheral blood. The chain combines TRBV5-1 with TRBJ2-3; 9 nucleotides line up with TRBD2. For the CDR3, the DNA is TGCGCCAGCAGCTTGGGTCTGAGCGGGGGGCGCACAGATACGCAGTATTTT. It is translated as CASSLGLSGGRTDTQYF.